What follows are 14 T cell receptor beta chains derived from one specimen sequenced in a study of shared clonotypes between healthy human individuals. Generated by immunoSEQ multiplex PCR, the TCRdb table keeps only in-frame clones and is missing some. The sample lists roughly 1 million clones; around 82% were seen once. Sequencing was performed on memory CD4+ T cells from PBMCs. The subset is: CD45RA-negative fraction. These receptors were obtained from a man aged 18 to 35 in good health. Some clones in this sample may be carry-over from other donors' samples.

The genes are TRBV19 and TRBJ2-5; D is unresolved. This CDR3 has 14 residues. In germline, CDR1 is LNHDA, CDR2 SQIVND (reference sequence). V lost 5 bases to trimming and J lost 3 bases, with 13 bases between them. The CDR3 nucleotides are TGTGCCAGTAGTGCATACGGTGACAAAGAGACCCAGTACTTC. Its translation: CASSAYGDKETQYF. Combining the CDR3 with reference TRBV19 and TRBJ2-5 gives the whole variable domain DGGITQSPKYLFRKEGQNVTLSCEQNLNHDAMYWYRQDPGQGLRLIYYSQIVNDFQKGDIAEGYSVSREKKESFPLTVTSAQKNPTAFYLCASSAYGDKETQYFGPGTRLLVL.

The rearrangement links TRBV4-3 to TRBJ1-3; D is perhaps TRBD1 (5 bases). Germline CDR1 reads LGHNA; CDR2 reads YSLEER. The V end lost 4 bases, the J end lost 0 bases, and 16 bases lay between the germline ends. This CDR3 contains 17 residues. The CDR3 reads CASSRNGGPASGNTIYF. The CDR3 DNA is TGCGCCAGCAGCCGGAACGGGGGTCCTGCCTCTGGAAACACCATATATTTT.

The table lists this clone with a few counts. The CDR3 DNA reads TGTGCCAGCAGCGTAGCTTTGCGGGAGGCCGAGCAGTTCTTC. Protein product: CASSVALREAEQFF. The V gene is TRBV9, the J gene TRBJ2-1; 8 bases align to TRBD2. Losses at the gene ends were 0 bases for V and 10 bases for J; bases not matched to a gene: 6. CDR3 length: 14 amino acids. Germline CDR1 reads SGDLS; CDR2 reads YYNGEE.

J is TRBJ2-1 and V is TRBV5-6; D unresolved. Germline loops: CDR1 SGHDT, CDR2 YYEEEE. There are 16 residues in the CDR3. Trimming removed 0 bases at V and 3 bases at J, with 13 bases between. As DNA, the CDR3 is TGTGCCAGCAGCTTGGGGGATTGGACCGGCTACAATGAGCAGTTCTTC. Translation: CASSLGDWTGYNEQFF.

The chain is built from TRBV10-2 and TRBJ1-2; 7 nucleotides line up with TRBD1. The junction had 11 bases not matched to a gene; V was cut back by 6 bases and J by 7 bases. This CDR3 has 14 residues. The germline V gene has CDR1 WSHSY and CDR2 SAAADI. CDR3 in amino acids: CASRKTGRNGGYTF. The DNA for the CDR3 is TGCGCCAGCAGAAAGACAGGGCGAAACGGTGGCTACACCTTC.

In this sample, this clone turned up a few times. The V call is TRBV15, the J call TRBJ2-7; D might be TRBD2 (5 bases). Germline CDR1 LNHNV, CDR2 YYDKDF (reference sequence). The CDR3 loop spans 16 amino acids. Trimming took 0 bases from V and 3 from J, leaving 15 bases between them. For the CDR3, the DNA is TGTGCCACCAGCAGAGAGAAGGGAGCCACCAGCTACGAGCAGTACTTC. This codes for CATSREKGATSYEQYF.

This clone was seen a single time. This chain connects TRBV6-1 to TRBJ1-1, with 10 bases fitting TRBD1. V shed 5 bases, J shed 4 bases, and the junction held 7 bases outside the gene matches. The CDR3 length is 15 residues. CDR1 is MNHNS, CDR2 SASEGT, per germline. The CDR3 DNA sequence: TGTGCCAGCAGTCCCCGGGACAGGGGAGGCACTGAAGCTTTCTTT. It is translated as CASSPRDRGGTEAFF.

The chain uses TRBV30 and TRBJ1-2; D gene ambiguous. The V and J ends lost 0 bases and 3 bases respectively, with 14 bases between them. Germline CDR1 and CDR2: GTSNPN and SVGIG (reference sequence). The CDR3 has 15 amino acids. The CDR3 DNA is TGTGCCTGGAGTGTGGGGAGGGTGTTTGACTATGGCTACACCTTC. Translation gives CAWSVGRVFDYGYTF.

The chain links TRBV6-6 to TRBJ2-5; either TRBD1 or TRBD2 may fit D (8 bases each). The V and J ends lost 0 bases and 5 bases respectively, with 16 bases between them. Germline loops: CDR1 MNHNY, CDR2 SVGAGI (reference sequence). The CDR3 loop spans 16 amino acids. DNA for the CDR3: TGTGCCAGCAGTTACTCGCCAGGGGGCGGGGGGGAGACCCAGTACTTC. Its translation: CASSYSPGGGGETQYF.

The chain employs TRBV11-1 and TRBJ2-3; no clear D gene. The germline V gene has CDR1 SGHAT and CDR2 FQDESV (reference sequence). The CDR3 is 16 amino acids. The germline V and J ends were trimmed by 6 bases and 0 bases, with 16 bases remaining between them. The CDR3 here is CASRSLGAQSTDTQYF. In DNA form, the CDR3 reads TGTGCCAGCAGGTCATTAGGAGCCCAGAGCACAGATACGCAGTATTTT.

The chain joins TRBV15 to TRBJ1-4, with 7 bases identical to TRBD1. CDR3 length equals 16 residues. Germline CDR1 and CDR2: LNHNV and YYDKDF (reference sequence). With V trimmed by 1 base and J by 8 bases, 10 bases remained unmatched. CDR3 DNA: TGTGCCACCAGCAGAGTACGGACAGGCTTTCAAGAAAAACTGTTTTTT. Translating gives CATSRVRTGFQEKLFF.

V and J are TRBV27 and TRBJ2-7; no clear D gene. The ends were cut back, 0 bases at V and 4 bases at J, with 13 bases in the middle. There are 15 residues in the CDR3. Germline loops: CDR1 MNHEY, CDR2 SMNVEV (reference sequence). The CDR3 DNA is TGTGCCAGCAGTTTATCGGTCAGGTGGGGTTACGAGCAGTACTTC. It specifies CASSLSVRWGYEQYF.

The chain combines TRBV5-4 with TRBJ1-2, with D uncertain. V was trimmed by 1 base and J by 7 bases, leaving 14 bases between them. Germline V gene lookup returns CDR1 SGHNT and CDR2 YYREEE (reference sequence). The CDR3 totals 14 residues. CDR3 nucleotides: TGTGCCAGCAGCTTGAGGTTGGGCACTGGTGGCTACACCTTC. It translates to CASSLRLGTGGYTF.

V gene TRBV30 combines with J gene TRBJ2-6, with a possible D match to TRBD2 (6 bases). The CDR3 consists of 18 residues. Germline V gene data show CDR1 as GTSNPN and CDR2 as SVGIG (reference sequence). Trimming removed 2 bases at V and 2 bases at J, with 19 bases between. In DNA form, the CDR3 reads TGTGCCTGGAGTCAGGCCCCCGGGAGTTTCACTGGGGCCAACGTCCTGACTTTC. It is translated as CAWSQAPGSFTGANVLTF.